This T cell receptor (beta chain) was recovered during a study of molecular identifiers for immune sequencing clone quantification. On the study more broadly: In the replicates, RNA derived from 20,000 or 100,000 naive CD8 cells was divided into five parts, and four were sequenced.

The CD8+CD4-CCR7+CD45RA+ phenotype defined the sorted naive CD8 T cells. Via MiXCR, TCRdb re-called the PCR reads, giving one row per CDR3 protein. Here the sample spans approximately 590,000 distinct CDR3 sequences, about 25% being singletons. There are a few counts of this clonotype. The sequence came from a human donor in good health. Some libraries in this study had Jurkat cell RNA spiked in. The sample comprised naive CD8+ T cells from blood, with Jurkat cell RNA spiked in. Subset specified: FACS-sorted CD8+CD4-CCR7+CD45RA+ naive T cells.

The chain's CDR3 is CASSISGTYNEQFF. The CDR3, as DNA: TGTGCCAGCAGTATAAGCGGGACATACAATGAGCAGTTCTTC. The chain carries TRBV27 and TRBJ2-1; tentatively, D is TRBD2 (7 bases). The CDR3 has 14 amino acids. Trimming took 5 bases from V and 4 from J, leaving 12 bases between them. CDR1 and CDR2 (germline): MNHEY, SMNVEV (reference sequence).